This paragraph covers one TCR beta chain sequence. Amplification started from genomic DNA. Multiplex PCR with 30 forward and 13 reverse primers amplified the TCR beta CDR3. One entry per CDR3 protein, called by TCRdb with MiXCR from the multiplex PCR reads. Of 250,000 or so distinct CDR3 sequences listed, roughly 50% are singletons. The sample originates from a study of type 1 and type 2 diabetes patients. The length of the CDR3 is 15 residues. V dropped 3 bases and J dropped 7 bases, with 17 bases sitting between them. Germline CDR1 is SGHRS and CDR2 is YFSETQ. The chain combines TRBV5-1 with TRBJ2-1; D is perhaps TRBD1 (7 bases). Sequencing used peripheral blood mononuclear cells (PBMCs). This receptor was taken from a man aged 18 to 30 with type 2 diabetes. CDR3 in DNA: TGCGCCAGCAGCTCCGGAGGAGGGGGCCGGAATGAGCAGTTCTTC. As protein: CASSSGGGGRNEQFF. The full variable domain, completed using reference TRBV5-1 and TRBJ2-1, is KAGVTQTPRYLIKTRGQQVTLSCSPISGHRSVSWYQQTPGQGLQFLFEYFSETQRNKGNFPGRFSGRQFSNSRSEMNVSTLELGDSALYLCASSSGGGGRNEQFFGPGTRLTVL.